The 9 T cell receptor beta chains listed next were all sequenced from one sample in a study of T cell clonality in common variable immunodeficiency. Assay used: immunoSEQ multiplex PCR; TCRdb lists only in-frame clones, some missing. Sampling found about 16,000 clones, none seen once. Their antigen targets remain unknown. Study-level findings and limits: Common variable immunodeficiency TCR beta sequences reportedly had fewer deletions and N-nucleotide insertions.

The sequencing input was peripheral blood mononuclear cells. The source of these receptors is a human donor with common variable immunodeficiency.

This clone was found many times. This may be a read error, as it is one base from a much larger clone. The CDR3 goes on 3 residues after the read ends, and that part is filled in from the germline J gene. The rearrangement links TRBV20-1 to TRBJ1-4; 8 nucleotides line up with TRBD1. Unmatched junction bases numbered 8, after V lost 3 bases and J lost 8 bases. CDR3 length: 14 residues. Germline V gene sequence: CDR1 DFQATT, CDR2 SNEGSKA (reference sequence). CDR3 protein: CSASPGQVGEKLFF. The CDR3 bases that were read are TGCAGTGCTAGCCCGGGACAGGTTGGGGAAAAA.

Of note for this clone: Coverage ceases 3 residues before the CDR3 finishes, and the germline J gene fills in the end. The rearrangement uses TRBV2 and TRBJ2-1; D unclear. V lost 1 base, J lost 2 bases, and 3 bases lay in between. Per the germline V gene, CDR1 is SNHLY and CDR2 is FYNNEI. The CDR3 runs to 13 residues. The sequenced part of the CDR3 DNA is TGTGCCAGCAGTGAAGTCGCCTACAATGAG. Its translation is CASSEVAYNE. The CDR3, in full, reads CASSEVAYNEQFF.

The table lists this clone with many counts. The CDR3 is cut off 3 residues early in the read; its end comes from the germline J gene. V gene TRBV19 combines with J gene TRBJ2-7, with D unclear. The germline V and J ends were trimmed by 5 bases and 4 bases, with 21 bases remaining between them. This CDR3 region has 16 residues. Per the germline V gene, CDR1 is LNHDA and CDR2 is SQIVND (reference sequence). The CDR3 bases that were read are TGTGCCAGTAGTGCAAGACCCCACGGGTTATCATACGAG. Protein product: CASSARPHGLSYE. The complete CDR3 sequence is CASSARPHGLSYEQYF.

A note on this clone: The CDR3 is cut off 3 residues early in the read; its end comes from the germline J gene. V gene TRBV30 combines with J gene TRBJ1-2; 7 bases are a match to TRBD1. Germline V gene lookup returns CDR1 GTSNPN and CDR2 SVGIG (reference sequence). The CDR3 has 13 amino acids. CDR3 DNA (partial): TGTGCCTGGAGTTTAGGGACAGCCTTAGGC. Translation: CAWSLGTALG. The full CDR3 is CAWSLGTALGYTF.

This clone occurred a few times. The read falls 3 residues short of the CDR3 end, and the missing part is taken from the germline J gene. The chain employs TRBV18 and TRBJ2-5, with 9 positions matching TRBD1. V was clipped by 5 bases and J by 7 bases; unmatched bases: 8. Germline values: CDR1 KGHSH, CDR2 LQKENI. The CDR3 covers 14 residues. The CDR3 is CASSSGQGRVTQYF. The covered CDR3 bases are TGTGCCAGCTCATCAGGACAGGGGAGGGTGACC.

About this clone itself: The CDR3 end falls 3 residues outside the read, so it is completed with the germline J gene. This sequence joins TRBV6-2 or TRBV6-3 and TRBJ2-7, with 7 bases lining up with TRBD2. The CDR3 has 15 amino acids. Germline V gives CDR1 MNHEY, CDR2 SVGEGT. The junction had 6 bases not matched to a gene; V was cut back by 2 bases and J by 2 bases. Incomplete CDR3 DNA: TGTGCCAGCAGTTACCAGAGCGGGGAGACCTACGAG. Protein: CASSYQSGETYE. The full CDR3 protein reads CASSYQSGETYEQYF.

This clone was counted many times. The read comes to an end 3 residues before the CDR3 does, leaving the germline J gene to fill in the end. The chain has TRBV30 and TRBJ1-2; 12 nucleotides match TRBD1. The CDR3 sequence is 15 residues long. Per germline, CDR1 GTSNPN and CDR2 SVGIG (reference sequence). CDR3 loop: CAWRLPGTGGLGYTF. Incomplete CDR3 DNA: TGTGCCTGGAGGCTACCCGGGACAGGGGGCTTGGGC.

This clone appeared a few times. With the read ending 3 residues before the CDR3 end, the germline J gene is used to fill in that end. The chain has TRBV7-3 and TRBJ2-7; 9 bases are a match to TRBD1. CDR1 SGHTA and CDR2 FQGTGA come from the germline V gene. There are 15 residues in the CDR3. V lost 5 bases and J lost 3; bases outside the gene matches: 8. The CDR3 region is CASSLDRGPNYEQYF. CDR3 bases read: TGTGCCAGCAGCCTGGACAGGGGCCCAAACTACGAG.

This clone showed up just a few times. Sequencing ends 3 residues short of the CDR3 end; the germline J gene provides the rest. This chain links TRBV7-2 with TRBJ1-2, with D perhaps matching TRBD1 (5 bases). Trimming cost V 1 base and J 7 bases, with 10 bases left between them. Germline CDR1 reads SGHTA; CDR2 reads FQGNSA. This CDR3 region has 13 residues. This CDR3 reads CASSLGWQGGYTF. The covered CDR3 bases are TGTGCCAGCAGCTTAGGATGGCAGGGTGGC.